The 10 T cell receptor beta chains below all came from one sample that was sequenced in a study of patients and donors after allogeneic stem cell transplantation. MiXCR, run by TCRdb on the RT-PCR reads, gives a single entry per CDR3 protein. The sample has more than 150,000 distinct CDR3 sequences, 40% to 45% seen once. The specimen sequenced was blood, either unsorted or a sorted T cell fraction (not recorded which). These TCRs come from a human donor who was either an allogeneic HSCT recipient or a stem cell or donor lymphocyte infusion donor (not recorded which). It is not recorded whose cells these are; they may come from a transplant donor.

The CDR3 is CASSLVFGPLNTEAFF. The CDR3 nucleotides read TGCGCCAGCAGCTTGGTTTTCGGGCCGCTGAACACTGAAGCTTTCTTT. The chain couples TRBV5-1 to TRBJ1-1; no firm D call. Trimming shortened V by 0 bases and J by 0 bases, and 12 bases separated the two germline ends. Germline V gives CDR1 SGHRS, CDR2 YFSETQ. The CDR3 length is 16 residues.

This clonotype was seen more than once but under ten times. V usage is TRBV7-3 and J usage is TRBJ1-2; TRBD1 aligns across 7 bases. The germline gives CDR1 SGHTA, CDR2 FQGTGA. The CDR3 sequence is 13 residues long. V was clipped by 5 bases and J by 8 bases; unmatched bases: 8. The CDR3 protein is CASSHDRVVGYTF. In nucleotides, the CDR3 is TGTGCCAGCAGCCACGACAGGGTGGTCGGCTACACCTTC.

The sample holds a few counts of this clonotype. The chain has TRBV12-3 or TRBV12-4 and TRBJ1-1; possibly TRBD1 for D (5 bases). This CDR3 is 16 amino acids long. Trimming removed 5 bases at V and 1 base at J, with 17 bases between. CDR3 sequence: CASSPRAPGGNTEAFF. DNA for the CDR3: TGTGCCAGCAGTCCCCGGGCCCCGGGGGGGAACACTGAAGCTTTCTTT.

Regarding this clonotype: In this CDR3 the conserved last residue, phenylalanine or tryptophan, is missing, so a read error is likely. The CDR3 sequence: CASSLSHANQPQHL. The CDR3, as DNA: TGTGCCAGCAGTTTAAGCCACGCTAATCAGCCCCAGCATTTG. The J gene is TRBJ1-5, the V gene TRBV12-3 or TRBV12-4; D unclear. This CDR3 contains 14 residues. V lost 2 bases and J 4 bases, leaving 9 bases between the germline ends.

The rearrangement uses TRBV27 and TRBJ1-1; 9 bases are shared with TRBD1. Trimming cost V 1 base and J 6 bases; bases outside gene matches: 6. The CDR3 is 15 residues long. Germline V gene data show CDR1 as MNHEY and CDR2 as SMNVEV (reference sequence). For the CDR3, the DNA is TGTGCCAGCAGTTTATGGACAGGGGAAGTCCCTGAAGCTTTCTTT. Its protein product is CASSLWTGEVPEAFF.

This clonotype was observed a few times. The chain joins TRBV5-1 to TRBJ2-3; 13 bases align to TRBD2. CDR1 and CDR2 from the germline V gene are SGHRS and YFSETQ. V lost 0 bases and J lost 4; bases outside the gene matches: 8. The CDR3 spans 18 residues. DNA of the CDR3: TGCGCCAGCAGCTTGGAACTAGCGGGAGGGCCTGGCCCAGATACGCAGTATTTT. Protein product: CASSLELAGGPGPDTQYF.

This chain joins TRBV7-9 and TRBJ2-6, with 7 bases identical to TRBD1. The CDR3 runs 19 residues. Trimming cost V 5 bases and J 0 bases; bases outside gene matches: 13. Germline CDR1 SEHNR, CDR2 FQNEAQ (reference sequence). CDR3 amino acids: CASSAGVQDRSSGANVLTF. The CDR3 region has the DNA TGTGCCAGCAGCGCCGGGGTGCAGGACAGGAGCTCTGGGGCCAACGTCCTGACTTTC.

The V and J genes are TRBV28 and TRBJ2-7; D ambiguous. With 5 bases removed from V and 0 bases from J, the gap between germline ends came to 14 bases. The V gene's germline CDR1 is MDHEN and CDR2 SYDVKM. The CDR3 has 15 amino acids. Here the CDR3 DNA reads TGTGCCAGCAGTGGCGGTAGAAATCTCTCCTACGAGCAGTACTTC. Translation gives CASSGGRNLSYEQYF.

This clonotype has a count of ten or more. The chain employs TRBV6-2 or TRBV6-3 and TRBJ2-7, with no clear D. Trimming took 5 bases from V and 2 from J, leaving 10 bases between them. Germline V lookup: CDR1 MNHEY, CDR2 SVGEGT. CDR3 length: 13 residues. The CDR3 sequence: CASSVSPTYEQYF. Written as DNA, the CDR3 is TGTGCCAGCAGTGTCAGCCCTACCTACGAGCAGTACTTC.

J is TRBJ2-7 and V is TRBV6-5, with 8 bases fitting TRBD1. V dropped 6 bases and J dropped 2; count of bases not matched to a gene: 6. CDR3 length equals 14 residues. In germline, CDR1 is MNHEY, CDR2 SVGAGI. The CDR3 DNA is TGTGCCAGCAGCAACTCGGGACAGGCCTACGAGCAGTACTTC. Amino acid sequence: CASSNSGQAYEQYF.